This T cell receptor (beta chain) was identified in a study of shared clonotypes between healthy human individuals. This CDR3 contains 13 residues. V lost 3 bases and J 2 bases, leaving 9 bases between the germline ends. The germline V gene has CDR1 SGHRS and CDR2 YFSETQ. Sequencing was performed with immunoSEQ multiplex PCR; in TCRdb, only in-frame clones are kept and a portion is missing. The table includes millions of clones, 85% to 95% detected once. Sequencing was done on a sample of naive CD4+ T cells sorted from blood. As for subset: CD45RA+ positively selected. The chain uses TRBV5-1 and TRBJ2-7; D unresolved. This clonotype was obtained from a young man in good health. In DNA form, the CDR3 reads TGCGCCAGCAGCTACCAGGAGACCTACGAGCAGTACTTC. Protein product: CASSYQETYEQYF.